The rows below give T cell receptor beta chains drawn from one sample of a study of OX40 agonist ivuxolimab in advanced cancers. Sequencing was performed with immunoSEQ multiplex PCR; in TCRdb, only in-frame clones are kept and a portion is missing. The sample has about 20,000 clones, roughly three quarters seen once. Sequencing used CD4+ or CD8+ T cells sorted from blood, obtained in a trial of the OX40 agonist ivuxolimab. The receptor source for this set is an adult with an advanced solid tumor such as melanoma, head and neck, liver or kidney cancer. The conserved cysteine and the conserved F or W are not part of the CDR3 here. The D gene is left open where the match is weak.

V gene,D gene,J gene,CDR3 protein
TRBV4-3,NA,TRBJ2-7,ASSQEGVQTGHEQY
TRBV4-1,NA,TRBJ1-5,ASSQDERGYQPQH
TRBV9,NA,TRBJ1-6,ASSAGSGAKPLH
TRBV10-3,TRBD2,TRBJ2-1,AITDPQRGGLNEQF
TRBV7-2,TRBD1,TRBJ2-1,ASSQATGLNNEQF
TRBV28,TRBD2,TRBJ2-2,ASSYPFSGGANTGELF
TRBV7-6,NA,TRBJ2-3,ASSLAARGSDTQY
TRBV7-2,NA,TRBJ1-4,ASSPVQGSYEKLF
TRBV2,NA,TRBJ1-1,ASTYGATEAF
TRBV6-8,TRBD1,TRBJ2-7,ASTWTGHYEQY
TRBV29-1,NA,TRBJ2-1,SVEPDGESEQF
TRBV6-1,TRBD1,TRBJ1-4,ASSAVKGQGDNEKLF
TRBV7-9,NA,TRBJ2-2,ASSRTATGELF
TRBV5-6,TRBD1,TRBJ1-5,ASSWGTGLNQPQH
TRBV7-7,NA,TRBJ2-7,ASSPRAGDGEYEQY
TRBV7-9,NA,TRBJ2-5,ASSSPGHQY
TRBV10-3,TRBD1,TRBJ2-1,AISEPTGGGDEQF
TRBV29-1,NA,TRBJ2-5,SVGFQNQETQY
TRBV30,NA,TRBJ2-7,AWSVGGAYEQY
TRBV7-2,NA,TRBJ2-3,ASSPKRRGSTDTQY
TRBV11-1,NA,TRBJ2-5,ASSPEVGEETQY
TRBV10-3,NA,TRBJ1-1,AISEPGLNTEAF
TRBV11-2,NA,TRBJ2-7,ASSSQGGHEQY
TRBV7-2,NA,TRBJ2-6,ASSLRDSGANVLT
TRBV5-1,NA,TRBJ2-5,ASSLLRLEGETQY
TRBV7-6,NA,TRBJ1-2,ASSLEAGANYGYT
TRBV19,NA,TRBJ2-7,ASSSLVGMAYEQY
TRBV6-5,NA,TRBJ1-1,ASSAEVANTEAF
TRBV5-4,TRBD1,TRBJ2-7,ASSEDRTHSYEQY
TRBV6-5,NA,TRBJ2-3,ASSLSGGVADTQY
TRBV7-9,NA,TRBJ1-1,ASSFGGTRDTEAF
TRBV1,NA,TRBJ1-1,TSSQPFRGPIYTANTEAF
TRBV11-3,TRBD1,TRBJ2-2,ASSFDRGFTGELF
TRBV5-6,TRBD1,TRBJ2-7,ASSPRDRPYEQY
TRBV6-5,NA,TRBJ1-1,ASSYSGVGTEAF